These 6 T cell receptor beta chains came from one sample sequenced in a study of tissue T cells after allogeneic stem cell transplantation. As for time point: mouse harvest day 7 after allogeneic transplant. Mouse grafts combined 10^7 T-cell-depleted bone marrow cells with 10^6 splenic CD5+ T cells. Only in-frame clones appear in the TCRdb table, and some are missing; sequencing was by immunoSEQ multiplex PCR. The table shows around 7,500 clones, with about 46% occurring only once. The source material was gut tissue. The source is a female BALB/c mouse given C57BL/6 T cells with graft-versus-host disease after an allogeneic hematopoietic cell transplant.

Notes on this clone: Mouse gene names and germline throughout. With the read ending 1 residue before the CDR3 end, the germline J gene is used to fill in that end. The chain combines TRBV12-1 with TRBJ2-7; 12 nucleotides align to TRBD2. Germline CDR1 is SGHSN and CDR2 is HYEKVE. The CDR3 is 14 amino acids. V was pared by 3 bases and J by 7 bases, with 6 bases of the junction left unmatched. The CDR3 DNA, read in part, is TGTGCCAGCTCTTTGACTGGGGGGGCATGGGAACAGTAC. Translated: CASSLTGGAWEQY. The whole CDR3 region reads CASSLTGGAWEQYF.

Concerning this clone itself: Gene names are mouse gene names. The read ends 1 residue early relative to the CDR3; the germline J gene fills the gap. The chain links TRBV1 to TRBJ2-4; tentatively, D is TRBD1 or TRBD2 (5 bases each). CDR3 size: 13 residues. The germline gives CDR1 NSQYPW, CDR2 LRSPGD (reference sequence). Deletions cut 3 bases from V and 8 bases from J, with 12 bases between. The CDR3 bases that were read are TGCACCTGCAGTGCTCGGGACCCCCCCACCTTGTAC. This codes for CTCSARDPPTLY. The CDR3 in its entirety is CTCSARDPPTLYF.

About this clone itself: Any gene name here is a mouse gene name. The read terminates 1 residue ahead of where the CDR3 ends, so the germline J gene completes it. This sequence joins TRBV19 and TRBJ2-1; 10 bases are shared with TRBD2. This CDR3 is 14 amino acids long. Germline V lookup: CDR1 FNHDT, CDR2 SITEND (reference sequence). The J segment lost 3 bases and the V segment lost 6 bases, leaving 3 bases of the junction unmatched. CDR3 DNA, as far as it was read: TGTGCCAGCACACTGGGGGGGACCTATGCTGAGCAGTTC. This sequence encodes CASTLGGTYAEQF. The entire CDR3 is CASTLGGTYAEQFF. The complete variable domain, with remaining parts taken from reference TRBV19 and TRBJ2-1, reads GGIITQTPKFLIGQEGQKLTLKCQQNFNHDTMYWYRQDSGKGLRLIYYSITENDLQKGDLSEGYDASREKKSSFSLTVTSAQKNEMAVFLCASTLGGTYAEQFFGPGTRLTVL.

As for this clone: It may be a read error: a sequence one base away is much more abundant. Mouse names are used for the genes. The CDR3 goes on 1 residue after the read ends, and that part is filled in from the germline J gene. The same CDR3 can be traced to other DNA sequences in this sample. This chain uses TRBV17 with TRBJ1-5; D not resolved. This CDR3 has 10 residues. Germline lookup yields CDR1 MNHDT and CDR2 YYDKIL. The sequenced part of the CDR3 DNA is TGTGCCAGCAGTAGGAAGGCTCCGCTT. Amino acid sequence: CASSRKAPL. The whole CDR3 reads CASSRKAPLF.

Remarks on this clone: Mouse names are used for the genes. The CDR3 goes on 1 residue after the read ends, and that part is filled in from the germline J gene. J is TRBJ2-2 and V is TRBV13-1; 8 bases align to TRBD1. This CDR3 comprises 14 residues. Germline V gives CDR1 NSHNY, CDR2 SYGAGN. Trimming took 4 bases from V and 3 from J; bases not matched to a gene: 2. CDR3 loop: CASSLTGDTGQLYF. The DNA read from the CDR3 is TGTGCCAGCAGTCTGACAGGGGACACCGGGCAGCTCTAC.

Remarks on this clone: Gene names and germline match the mouse. The read terminates 1 residue ahead of where the CDR3 ends, so the germline J gene completes it. The chain uses TRBV12-2 and TRBJ2-7; 11 nucleotides align to TRBD2. Looked up from germline, CDR1 is SGHLS and CDR2 is HYDKME. Trimming took 0 bases from V and 0 from J; bases not matched to a gene: 3. The CDR3 is 16 amino acids. The CDR3 here is CASSLRDWGSSYEQYF. The sequenced CDR3 bases are TGTGCCAGCTCTCTCCGGGACTGGGGGAGCTCCTATGAACAGTAC.